This passage covers 3 T cell receptor beta chains from one sample sequenced in a study of blood T cell repertoires in COVID-19. Using immunoSEQ multiplex PCR, the repertoire was profiled, and TCRdb retains in-frame clones only, with some absent. The repertoire holds under 200,000 clones, with approximately 89% as singletons. Sequencing was carried out using peripheral blood. The receptors here all came from a man aged 65 to 85 with acute or convalescent COVID-19.

The chain links TRBV27 to TRBJ2-7; D gene uncertain. This CDR3 comprises 15 residues. Germline V gene sequence: CDR1 MNHEY, CDR2 SMNVEV (reference sequence). The V end was cut by 5 bases, the J end by 0 bases, with 14 bases between. The CDR3 spells CASSDRSSLSYEQYF. For the CDR3, the DNA is TGTGCCAGCAGTGATAGGAGCTCCCTCTCCTACGAGCAGTACTTC.

The chain joins TRBV11-2 to TRBJ1-1; weak D call: TRBD1 (5 bases). Trimming stripped 2 bases from V and 5 bases from J, with 12 bases between. The V gene's germline CDR1 is SGHAT and CDR2 FQNNGV. The CDR3 is 14 residues long. CDR3 loop: CASSLSRVGTEAFF. The CDR3 DNA reads TGTGCCAGCAGCTTAAGCAGGGTCGGTACTGAAGCTTTCTTT.

Concerning this clone: The junction and the germline gene differ at one end; a read error may be behind it. The chain couples TRBV5-1 to TRBJ2-1; D uncertain. CDR3 length: 16 residues. Looked up from germline, CDR1 is SGHRS and CDR2 is YFSETQ. The CDR3 sequence is CASRLGPESSYNEQFF. As DNA, the CDR3 is TGCGCCAGCAGGTTGGGTCCCGAGAGCTCCTACAATGAGCAGTTCTTC.